Following are 4 T cell receptor beta chains from one sample sequenced in a study of T cell repertoires in cytomegalovirus infection. MiXCR, applied by TCRdb to the reads, yields one record per CDR3 protein. The sample lists fewer than 200,000 distinct CDR3 sequences; approximately 19% were seen once. The sequenced sample was PBMCs. These receptors were collected from a human donor in good health (CMV status not recorded). Some clones in this sample may be carry-over from other donors' samples.

In its sample, this clonotype was seen many times. The gene calls are TRBV7-8 and TRBJ1-1, with TRBD1 identical over 7 bases. V trimming: 4 bases; J trimming: 1 base; junction bases outside the gene matches: 18. This CDR3 contains 19 residues. Germline values: CDR1 SGHVS, CDR2 FQNEAQ. As DNA, the CDR3 is TGTGCCAGCAGCTCCAGGGGGGGCTCCCGCGCCCATACGAACACTGAAGCTTTCTTT. Its translation: CASSSRGGSRAHTNTEAFF.

This clonotype was found many times. This chain links TRBV29-1 with TRBJ1-2; D gene unclear. Trimming shortened V by 4 bases and J by 0 bases, and 9 bases separated the two germline ends. The CDR3 is 13 amino acids. Germline CDR1 reads SQVTM; CDR2 reads ANQGSEA. The CDR3 sequence is CSVVQLTNYGYTF. Written as DNA, the CDR3 is TGCAGCGTTGTACAGCTCACTAACTATGGCTACACCTTC.

By proportion, this clonotype is medium-sized. The J gene is TRBJ2-1, the V gene TRBV7-2, with D maybe TRBD2 (5 bases). Trimming cost V 1 base and J 0 bases, with 7 bases left between them. Germline CDR1 reads SGHTA; CDR2 reads FQGNSA. This CDR3 has 15 amino acids. The CDR3 reads CASSLVSDSYNEQFF. The CDR3 region has the DNA TGTGCCAGCAGCTTAGTTAGCGACTCCTACAATGAGCAGTTCTTC.

As to this clonotype: The junction departs from germline at one end; a sequencing error may be responsible. The rearrangement uses TRBV11-1 and TRBJ2-7; perhaps TRBD2 as D (5 bases). The CDR3 sequence is 14 residues long. Germline CDR1 and CDR2: SGHAT and FQDESV (reference sequence). DNA of the CDR3: TGTGCCGGCAGCTCCCCGGACTGGGCGTACGAGCAGTACTTC. Protein product: CAGSSPDWAYEQYF.